This T cell receptor beta chain was sequenced during a study of shared clonotypes between healthy human individuals. General study points: It was observed that approximately 5% of naive CD4 clonotypes were shared across a handful of donors. An effect of sequencing depth on clonotype sharing among donors was expected.

Concerning this clone itself: Its matching antigen is unknown.

The CDR3 covers 13 residues. Germline values: CDR1 MNHNY, CDR2 SVGAGI (reference sequence). Trimming cost V 6 bases and J 0 bases, with 8 bases left between them. Deep was the level used in running the assay. TCRdb keeps only in-frame clones here, not all; method: immunoSEQ multiplex PCR. The data contain some 2,500,000 clones, under 95% of them singletons. The sample comprised naive CD4+ T cells from PBMCs. Subset defined: CD45RA+ positively selected. J is TRBJ2-5 and V is TRBV6-6; perhaps TRBD1 as D (5 bases). This receptor was taken from a man younger than 30 in good health. Some clones in this sample may be carry-over from other donors' samples. CDR3 nucleotide sequence: TGTGCCAGCAGAACAGGCTACCAAGAGACCCAGTACTTC. It is translated as CASRTGYQETQYF.